What follows are 18 T cell receptor beta chains derived from one specimen sequenced in a study of blood T cell repertoires in COVID-19. Sequencing was performed with immunoSEQ multiplex PCR; in TCRdb, only in-frame clones are kept and a portion is missing. The table records over 120,000 clones, roughly nine tenths of them present only once. Sequencing was performed on peripheral blood. The receptor source for this set is a human donor in a cohort sampled during active COVID-19.

The chain carries TRBV7-2 and TRBJ2-2; possibly TRBD2 for D (5 bases). CDR1 is SGHTA, CDR2 FQGNSA, per germline. Deletions cut 5 bases from V and 0 bases from J, with 13 bases between. This CDR3 contains 16 residues. CDR3 coding DNA: TGTGCCAGCAGCCAGCGGCTCAGACCGAACACCGGGGAGCTGTTTTTT. Its protein product is CASSQRLRPNTGELFF.

This chain links TRBV5-1 with TRBJ1-2, with 9 bases fitting TRBD1. CDR3 length: 13 amino acids. Germline V CDR1 and CDR2: SGHRS, YFSETQ. After removal of 2 bases from V and 6 bases from J, the junction contained 2 bases not matched to a gene. CDR3 coding DNA: TGCGCCAGCAGCTTCGACAGGGGGGATGGCTACACCTTC. Translation gives CASSFDRGDGYTF.

V usage is TRBV9 and J usage is TRBJ1-1, with D possibly matching TRBD1 (6 bases). V shed 1 base and J shed 11 bases, with 15 bases lying between them. Per the germline V gene, CDR1 is SGDLS and CDR2 is YYNGEE. The CDR3 has 13 amino acids. The CDR3 sequence is CASSVILQGRAFF. CDR3 nucleotides: TGTGCCAGCAGCGTAATACTACAGGGTAGGGCTTTCTTT.

This clone is a singleton in its sample. The chain couples TRBV6-6 to TRBJ1-4, with 10 bases matching TRBD1. After removal of 1 base from V and 8 bases from J, the junction contained 4 bases not matched to a gene. The CDR3 has 15 amino acids. Germline values: CDR1 MNHNY, CDR2 SVGAGI (reference sequence). The chain's CDR3 is CASSYWGTGDEKLFF. In DNA form, the CDR3 reads TGTGCCAGCAGTTACTGGGGGACAGGGGACGAAAAACTGTTTTTT.

This sequence joins TRBV7-8 and TRBJ2-1; TRBD1 matches at 7 bases. This CDR3 region has 15 residues. Trimming removed 0 bases from V and 1 base from J; junction bases left unmatched: 0. Germline values: CDR1 SGHVS, CDR2 FQNEAQ. The CDR3 reads CASSLAGQSYNEQFF. The CDR3 DNA reads TGTGCCAGCAGCTTAGCGGGACAGTCCTACAATGAGCAGTTCTTC.

This clone was detected only a few times. The gene calls are TRBV10-1 and TRBJ1-1; a possible D gene is TRBD1 (6 bases). The CDR3 runs 13 residues. The V gene's germline CDR1 is WNHNN and CDR2 SYGVQD (reference sequence). V shed 3 bases and J shed 8 bases, with 13 bases lying between them. CDR3 sequence reads: CASSDTGSSEAFF. The DNA for the CDR3 is TGCGCCAGCAGTGATACAGGGAGTTCCGAAGCTTTCTTT.

The rearrangement joins TRBV7-9 to TRBJ1-3; D gene uncertain. This CDR3 comprises 12 residues. Germline V lookup: CDR1 SEHNR, CDR2 FQNEAQ (reference sequence). Trimming stripped 5 bases from V and 3 bases from J, with 5 bases between. DNA of the CDR3: TGTGCCAGCAGCCGAGATGGAAACACCATATATTTT. Its protein is CASSRDGNTIYF. Full variable domain (rest looked up from reference TRBV7-9 and TRBJ1-3): DTGVSQNPRHKITKRGQNVTFRCDPISEHNRLYWYRQTLGQGPEFLTYFQNEAQLEKSRLLSDRFSAERPKGSFSTLEIQRTEQGDSAMYLCASSRDGNTIYFGEGSWLTVV.

This clone occurred once. The gene calls are TRBV5-1 and TRBJ2-1; the match to TRBD2 covers 9 bases. CDR1 is SGHRS and CDR2 is YFSETQ in the germline V gene. V lost 4 bases, J lost 4 bases, and 6 bases stayed unmatched. This CDR3 is 15 amino acids long. The CDR3 loop is CASSSGTSLYNEQFF. Written as DNA, the CDR3 is TGCGCCAGCAGCAGCGGGACTAGCCTTTACAATGAGCAGTTCTTC.

This chain joins TRBV6-5 and TRBJ2-7, with 8 bases that match TRBD2. Losses at the gene ends were 10 bases for V and 5 bases for J; bases not matched to a gene: 10. This CDR3 is built from 13 residues. Germline V gene lookup returns CDR1 MNHEY and CDR2 SVGAGI. The CDR3 sequence: CATRPGGADEQYF. Here the CDR3 DNA reads TGTGCCACTCGTCCGGGGGGGGCCGACGAGCAGTACTTC.

V gene TRBV2 combines with J gene TRBJ2-1; TRBD2 might be the D (5 bases). CDR1 SNHLY and CDR2 FYNNEI come from the germline V gene. The CDR3 runs 13 residues. Deletions cut 6 bases from V and 2 bases from J, with 8 bases between. DNA for the CDR3: TGTGCCAGCAGCCCCGGGGCCTACAATGAGCAGTTCTTC. This gives the protein CASSPGAYNEQFF.

This chain uses TRBV27 with TRBJ1-5; TRBD1 might be the D (5 bases). With 3 bases removed from V and 5 bases from J, the gap between germline ends came to 8 bases. Germline lookup yields CDR1 MNHEY and CDR2 SMNVEV (reference sequence). The length of the CDR3 is 13 residues. The DNA of the CDR3 is TGTGCCAGCAGTTTGGGGCGCGATCAGCCCCAGCATTTT. Protein product: CASSLGRDQPQHF.

The V call is TRBV29-1, the J call TRBJ2-7; maybe TRBD1 (5 bases). The V gene's germline CDR1 is SQVTM and CDR2 ANQGSEA. The CDR3 is 13 amino acids. The germline V and J ends were trimmed by 3 bases and 1 base, with 10 bases remaining between them. The CDR3 DNA sequence: TGCAGCGTTGACCTGCAGGGTTCCTACGAGCAGTACTTC. Its protein product is CSVDLQGSYEQYF.

This chain uses TRBV5-1 with TRBJ2-7; D gene unclear. The CDR3 is 14 residues long. Germline lookup yields CDR1 SGHRS and CDR2 YFSETQ. Trimming took off 4 bases at V and 0 bases at J, with 11 bases between the two ends. The CDR3 protein is CASSPTATSYEQYF. The CDR3 DNA reads as TGCGCCAGCAGCCCGACTGCTACCTCCTACGAGCAGTACTTC.

This sequence joins TRBV3-1 (or the pseudogene TRBV3-2) and TRBJ1-2; D gene ambiguous. The germline V gene has CDR1 LGHDT and CDR2 YNNKEL (reference sequence). This CDR3 spans 17 amino acids. V shed 0 bases and J shed 0 bases, with 14 bases lying between them. The CDR3 nucleotides are TGTGCCAGCAGCCAAGATCTCTGGGCGGGAGCTAACTATGGCTACACCTTC. It encodes CASSQDLWAGANYGYTF.

The sample holds one count of this clone. V usage is TRBV19 and J usage is TRBJ1-2; TRBD1 matches at 8 bases. The CDR3 extends over 14 amino acids. J gave up 4 bases and V 3 bases, and 4 bases lay outside the gene matches. CDR1 is LNHDA and CDR2 is SQIVND in the germline V gene (reference sequence). CDR3 sequence reads: CASSIAGGVYGYTF. CDR3 nucleotides: TGTGCCAGTAGTATCGCAGGGGGCGTCTATGGCTACACCTTC.

The gene calls are TRBV6-2 or TRBV6-3 and TRBJ1-2; 7 bases map to TRBD1. Looked up from germline, CDR1 is MNHEY and CDR2 is SVGEGT. V trimming: 0 bases; J trimming: 8 bases; junction bases outside the gene matches: 9. The CDR3 is 15 amino acids. The CDR3 loop reads CASSYSIKGAGGYTF. CDR3 DNA: TGTGCCAGCAGTTACTCGATAAAGGGGGCAGGAGGCTACACCTTC.

The rearrangement links TRBV10-3 to TRBJ1-2; D may be TRBD1 (6 bases). This CDR3 is 12 amino acids long. CDR1 and CDR2 (germline): ENHRY, SYGVKD. With 3 bases removed from V and 8 bases from J, the gap between germline ends came to 10 bases. Here the CDR3 DNA reads TGTGCCATCAGTGAACTCGACAGGGGCTACACCTTC. Protein sequence: CAISELDRGYTF.

The J gene is TRBJ2-7, the V gene TRBV12-5, with D perhaps TRBD2 (7 bases). Trimming shortened V by 0 bases and J by 8 bases, and 20 bases separated the two germline ends. Germline loops: CDR1 LGHNT, CDR2 FRNRAP. This CDR3 is 16 amino acids long. Here the CDR3 reads CASGLVGRGANQKQYF. The CDR3 nucleotides are TGTGCTAGTGGTTTGGTTGGTCGGGGGGCAAATCAAAAGCAGTACTTC.